These 3 T cell receptor beta chains originate from one sample sequenced in a study of shared clonotypes between healthy human individuals. Clones were read by immunoSEQ multiplex PCR, and TCRdb kept only the in-frame ones, dropping some. The top ten hold under 0.15% of the sample, which has millions of clones, about 95% seen once. What was sequenced was naive CD4+ T cells sorted from blood. The subset: CD45RA+ positively selected. These receptors originate from a young man in good health.

The CDR3, as DNA: TGTGCCAGCAGCAGGAGGGGTCGGGAGAAGGGCAATGAGCAGTTCTTC. Translating gives CASSRRGREKGNEQFF. The chain uses TRBV21-1 and TRBJ2-1; whether TRBD2, the table's D call, matches the DNA was not checked. TRBV21-1 is reported as a pseudogene. The CDR3 totals 16 residues.

The chain uses TRBV7-2 and TRBJ2-5, with D hard to call. The CDR3 loop spans 13 amino acids. The V end was cut by 5 bases, the J end by 2 bases, with 9 bases between. Germline CDR1 and CDR2: SGHTA and FQGNSA. The CDR3 nucleotides read TGTGCCAGCAGCCTCCGGTTTCAAGAGACCCAGTACTTC. This translates into CASSLRFQETQYF.

A single count supports this clone. The chain couples TRBV14 to TRBJ2-1; 10 positions agree with TRBD2. Losses at the gene ends were 5 bases for V and 4 bases for J; bases not matched to a gene: 8. CDR1 is SGHDN, CDR2 FVKESK, per germline. This CDR3 comprises 16 residues. CDR3 region: CASSSRTSGPYNEQFF. The CDR3 bases are TGTGCCAGCAGCTCTAGGACTAGCGGACCTTACAATGAGCAGTTCTTC.